Shown below are 11 T cell receptor beta chains from a single sample sequenced in a study of T cell repertoires in cytomegalovirus infection. TCRdb fed the reads into MiXCR, producing one record per CDR3 protein. Of hundreds of thousands of distinct CDR3 sequences in the sample, 30% to 40% are singletons; the top ten hold more than 13%. These TCRs' antigens remain unknown. Source: cultured CD8+ T cells from PBMCs, taken from culture after CMV antigen stimulation. These receptor sequences come from a human donor in good health (CMV status not recorded). Some clones in this sample may be carry-over from other donors' samples.

This clonotype was counted a few times. The V and J genes are TRBV7-9 and TRBJ1-1; unclear D gene. Germline CDR1 reads SEHNR; CDR2 reads FQNEAQ (reference sequence). V dropped 3 bases and J dropped 11 bases, with 25 bases sitting between them. The CDR3 spans 16 residues. CDR3 sequence reads: CASSFSPPSKTWQAFF. For the CDR3, the DNA is TGTGCCAGCAGCTTTTCACCGCCATCAAAGACCTGGCAGGCTTTCTTT.

The J gene is TRBJ1-5, the V gene TRBV19; D not certain. Trimming removed 2 bases from V and 1 base from J, with 12 bases in between. The CDR3 totals 16 residues. In germline, CDR1 is LNHDA, CDR2 SQIVND (reference sequence). CDR3: CASSIYPGRSNQPQHF. The CDR3 nucleotides read TGTGCCAGTAGTATATATCCAGGACGAAGCAATCAGCCCCAGCATTTT. The full variable domain, in which reference TRBV19 and TRBJ1-5 provide the parts outside the CDR3, is DGGITQSPKYLFRKEGQNVTLSCEQNLNHDAMYWYRQDPGQGLRLIYYSQIVNDFQKGDIAEGYSVSREKKESFPLTVTSAQKNPTAFYLCASSIYPGRSNQPQHFGDGTRLSIL.

This clonotype appeared a few times. V is TRBV6-1 and J is TRBJ2-1; D may be TRBD1 or TRBD2 (5 bases each). With 6 bases removed from V and 10 bases from J, the gap between germline ends came to 13 bases. Germline CDR1 and CDR2: MNHNS and SASEGT. The CDR3 has 12 residues. The DNA of the CDR3 is TGTGCCAGCAGCACGGGACCTTGGGAGCAGTTCTTC. Translating it yields CASSTGPWEQFF.

In this sample, this clonotype turned up once. The rearrangement uses TRBV19 and TRBJ2-7; weak D call: TRBD2 (6 bases). Germline lookup yields CDR1 LNHDA and CDR2 SQIVND (reference sequence). Between the trimmed V and J ends, which lost 0 bases and 6 bases, there was a span of 12 bases. This CDR3 is 14 amino acids long. The CDR3 DNA reads as TGTGCCAGTAGTATAGATTTTGTGGGGGGCGAGCAGTACTTC. Translation gives CASSIDFVGGEQYF.

This clonotype was observed at least ten times. The CDR3 sequence: CASSLAWGGLQETQYF. CDR3 sequence (DNA): TGTGCCAGCAGCTTAGCTTGGGGCGGTCTCCAAGAGACCCAGTACTTC. The rearrangement joins TRBV7-2 to TRBJ2-5; possibly TRBD1 for D (5 bases). Germline V lookup: CDR1 SGHTA, CDR2 FQGNSA. The CDR3 extends over 16 amino acids. The V and J ends lost 0 bases and 1 base respectively, with 12 bases between them.

This chain connects TRBV4-1 to TRBJ1-1; a possible D gene is TRBD1 (5 bases). Trimming took off 5 bases at V and 3 bases at J, with 19 bases between the two ends. This CDR3 spans 16 amino acids. Germline loops: CDR1 MGHRA, CDR2 YSYEKL. The CDR3 loop reads CASSGTRGRRDTEAFF. As DNA, the CDR3 is TGCGCCAGCAGCGGGACTCGGGGCAGGAGGGACACTGAAGCTTTCTTT.

As for this clonotype: The junction differs from germline at one of its ends, possibly a read error. The V call is TRBV19, the J call TRBJ1-5; 10 bases agree with TRBD1. This CDR3 has 15 residues. Germline V gene lookup returns CDR1 LNHDA and CDR2 SQIVND (reference sequence). The CDR3 spells CASRWDRGSNQLQHF. The CDR3 nucleotides are TGTGCCAGTAGGTGGGACAGGGGAAGCAATCAGCTCCAGCATTTT. Supplemented by reference TRBV19 and TRBJ1-5, the full variable domain reads DGGITQSPKYLFRKEGQNVTLSCEQNLNHDAMYWYRQDPGQGLRLIYYSQIVNDFQKGDIAEGYSVSREKKESFPLTVTSAQKNPTAFYLCASRWDRGSNQLQHFGDGTRLSIL.

This clonotype was seen ten or more times. The rearrangement joins TRBV24-1 to TRBJ2-2; D uncertain. Germline CDR1 KGHDR, CDR2 SFDVKD. This CDR3 is built from 14 residues. Trimming removed 3 bases at V and 6 bases at J, with 10 bases between. CDR3 loop: CATSDGRWAGELFF. Here the CDR3 DNA reads TGTGCCACCAGTGATGGAAGGTGGGCCGGGGAGCTGTTTTTT.

This clonotype was counted only a few times. The V gene is TRBV2, the J gene TRBJ1-1, with D maybe TRBD1 (6 bases). The CDR3 consists of 15 residues. In germline, CDR1 is SNHLY, CDR2 FYNNEI. The V end was cut by 4 bases, the J end by 5 bases, with 17 bases between. The CDR3 DNA reads TGTGCCAGCAGTGTAACTTCGCAGGGGTGGACTGAAGCTTTCTTT. Translating gives CASSVTSQGWTEAFF.

This clonotype came up many times. J is TRBJ1-5 and V is TRBV6-2 or TRBV6-3; a possible D gene is TRBD1 (5 bases). Germline CDR1 reads MNHEY; CDR2 reads SVGEGT. The CDR3 consists of 14 residues. V lost 2 bases to trimming and J lost 3 bases, with 8 bases between them. The CDR3 is CASSYIRVNQPQHF. CDR3 nucleotides: TGTGCCAGCAGTTACATCAGGGTCAATCAGCCCCAGCATTTT.

This clonotype came up a few times. This chain joins TRBV10-3 and TRBJ2-2, with D maybe TRBD1 (5 bases). Trimming shortened V by 6 bases and J by 0 bases, and 11 bases separated the two germline ends. Germline V lookup: CDR1 ENHRY, CDR2 SYGVKD. This CDR3 is 15 amino acids long. The CDR3 DNA reads TGTGCCATCAGGGTCGGACAAGCGAACACCGGGGAGCTGTTTTTT. Encoded protein: CAIRVGQANTGELFF.